This T cell receptor (beta chain) was observed in a study of blood T cell repertoires in COVID-19. Study details: Some COVID-19 samples were acute and others convalescent; all came from the United States, Italy and Spain.

The CDR3 has 17 residues. The V and J ends lost 4 bases and 3 bases respectively, with 19 bases between them. The germline CDR1 and CDR2 sequences are MNHEY and SVGEGT. Only in-frame clones appear in the TCRdb table, and some are missing; sequencing was by immunoSEQ multiplex PCR. In the table there are about 310,000 clones, around 89% of which are singletons. Sample: peripheral blood. This sequence was found in a woman aged 40 to 49 with COVID-19, enrolled during active disease. The rearrangement joins TRBV6-2 or TRBV6-3 to TRBJ2-1, with a tentative D call TRBD2 (7 bases). The chain's CDR3 is CASSSWGGGKHYNEQFF. In DNA form, the CDR3 reads TGTGCCAGCAGTTCCTGGGGGGGCGGGAAACACTACAATGAGCAGTTCTTC.